This TCR beta chain was observed in a study of blood T cell repertoires in COVID-19. Study context: Both acute and convalescent COVID-19 samples were obtained from the United States, Italy and Spain. PBMCs, B-cell-depleted T cells, or T cells were the source of the cDNA or gDNA that made up the material.

CDR1 and CDR2 (germline): SGHNT, YYREEE (reference sequence). The CDR3 length is 12 residues. V shed 4 bases and J shed 5 bases, with 9 bases lying between them. Assay: immunoSEQ multiplex PCR; the TCRdb copy retains only in-frame clones and omits some. The sample carries 50,000 to 60,000 clones, 80% to 90% recorded once. Sequenced input: peripheral blood. This sequence originates from a man between 60 and 75 years old with acute or convalescent COVID-19. The V and J genes are TRBV5-4 and TRBJ1-1; D unresolved. The CDR3 reads CASSNLYTEAFF. CDR3 in DNA: TGTGCCAGCAGCAATCTCTATACTGAAGCTTTCTTT.